This entry concerns a single T cell receptor (beta chain). Antigen: not known. This sample was taken from a study of shared clonotypes between healthy human individuals. The overall study: Each donor contributed plates that comprised three CD4 naive, three CD4 memory, two CD8 naive and one CD8 memory.

This CDR3 is built from 12 residues. Germline-derived CDR1 and CDR2 are SEHNR and FQNEAQ (reference sequence). V lost 3 bases and J lost 2, with 4 bases in between. Study results and limitations: In the sorted subsets, rarefaction showed sequencing was incomplete despite large depth.

The table came from immunoSEQ multiplex PCR; TCRdb's copy has only in-frame clones and leaves some out. The sample contains roughly 1,500,000 clones, 95% to 99% of which appear only once. The sequence came from a man younger than 45 in good health. Sequencing was performed on naive CD4+ T cells sorted from blood. Subset noted: CD45RA+ positively selected. The chain employs TRBV7-9 and TRBJ1-1; D ambiguous. CDR3 sequence: CASSFDNTEAFF. The CDR3 nucleotides read TGTGCCAGCAGCTTTGATAACACTGAAGCTTTCTTT.